This is a list of T cell receptor beta chains from one sample in a study of T cells in Graves' hyperthyroidism and ophthalmopathy. In TCRdb, the multiplex PCR reads were re-called with MiXCR into one record per CDR3 protein. This sample yields 620,000 or so distinct CDR3 sequences, of which roughly 15% are seen a single time; about 12% belongs to the top ten. Input material: blood. The receptors derive from a woman aged 45 to 65 with Graves' ophthalmopathy. CDR3s include the opening cysteine and the closing phenylalanine or tryptophan. Fields, in order: clone size, D gene, J gene, CDR3 length, V gene, CDR3 DNA, CDR3 protein. D genes are given only for firm matches. Clone size is shown for a subset of rows, as once, few, many or a class of expanded clone.

many | NA | TRBJ2-7 | 14 | TRBV24-1 | TGTGCCACCAGTGACCCGGTTTCCGAGAGGGAGCAGTACTTC | CATSDPVSEREQYF
few | NA | TRBJ1-1 | 14 | TRBV7-6 | TGTGCCAGCAGCTTAGGTTCAGGGGACACTGAAGCTTTCTTT | CASSLGSGDTEAFF
few | TRBD2 | TRBJ2-1 | 16 | TRBV13 | TGTGCCAGCAGCTTAGCGAGACTAGCGGCACACAATGAGCAGTTCTTC | CASSLARLAAHNEQFF
NA | NA | TRBJ2-3 | 13 | TRBV5-1 | TGCGCCAGCAGCTTGGGTCTGGGAGATACGCAGTATTTT | CASSLGLGDTQYF
few | NA | TRBJ1-1 | 14 | TRBV19 | TGTGCCAGTGCAAATCAGGGACGGAACACTGAAGCTTTCTTT | CASANQGRNTEAFF
NA | TRBD2 | TRBJ2-3 | 17 | TRBV6-7 | TGTGCCAGCAGTTCCTGCAAAGGGCGGGAGGTGTCAGATACGCAGTATTTT | CASSSCKGREVSDTQYF
many | TRBD1 | TRBJ1-1 | 14 | TRBV28 | TGTGCCAGCAGTTCCGGGACAGCGCTTTCTGAAGCTTTCTTT | CASSSGTALSEAFF
many | NA | TRBJ1-3 | 13 | TRBV28 | TGTGCCAGCAGCGGGGGATCTGGAAACACCATATATTTT | CASSGGSGNTIYF
many | TRBD1 | TRBJ1-2 | 15 | TRBV28 | TGTGCCAGCAGTTGGGGGGACAGGGCATTTTATGGCTACACCTTC | CASSWGDRAFYGYTF
many | NA | TRBJ1-1 | 13 | TRBV9 | TGTGCCAGCAGCGGTAGTATGGACACTGAAGCTTTCTTT | CASSGSMDTEAFF
NA | NA | TRBJ1-3 | 16 | TRBV29-1 | TGCAGCGTTGAAGACCGACGACGGCTTGAAGGAAACACCATATATTTT | CSVEDRRRLEGNTIYF
few | NA | TRBJ2-5 | 12 | TRBV20-1 | TGCAGTGCTAGAACTGGCGGGGAGACCCAGTACTTC | CSARTGGETQYF
NA | TRBD1 | TRBJ1-2 | 14 | TRBV28 | TGTGCCAGCACCGCCGGGACAGCTGTTCGTGGCTACACCTTC | CASTAGTAVRGYTF
few | TRBD2 | TRBJ2-5 | 15 | TRBV15 | TGTGCCACCAGCAGAACTAGCGGTAACCAAGAGACCCAGTACTTC | CATSRTSGNQETQYF
NA | TRBD1 | TRBJ2-1 | 13 | TRBV27 | TGTGCCAGCACCAGGACAGGCGCCCGTGAGCAGTTCTTC | CASTRTGAREQFF
NA | TRBD2 | TRBJ2-2 | 15 | TRBV6-1 | TGTGCCAGCACCACAGGCGGGGGTGCCACCGGGGAGCTGTTTTTT | CASTTGGGATGELFF
few | TRBD1 | TRBJ2-2 | 13 | TRBV6-1 | TGTGCCAGCAAACAGGGGGCGTCCGGGGAGCTGTTTTTT | CASKQGASGELFF
many | NA | TRBJ1-6 | 15 | TRBV5-1 | TGCGCCAGCAGCTCTATGACAGGAGGGCCGACACCCCTCCACTTT | CASSSMTGGPTPLHF
many | TRBD1 | TRBJ1-5 | 17 | TRBV27 | TGTGCCAGCAGTACCGGGACAGGGGGCCATAGCAATCAGCCCCAGCATTTT | CASSTGTGGHSNQPQHF
many | NA | TRBJ2-7 | 15 | TRBV19 | TGTGCCAGTAGTATCGGGCTTATTAGCTCCTACGAGCAGTACTTC | CASSIGLISSYEQYF
NA | NA | TRBJ2-6 | 14 | TRBV29-1 | TGCAGCGTGACAGTAACCTCTGGGGCCAACGTCCTGACTTTC | CSVTVTSGANVLTF
NA | NA | TRBJ2-1 | 12 | TRBV5-1 | TGCGCCAGCAGCGCCGAGTCGTTACAGCAGTTCTTC | CASSAESLQQFF
few | NA | TRBJ1-6 | 16 | TRBV4-3 | TGCGCCAGCAGCCAAGATGCGCGAATTATAAATTCACCCCTCCACTTT | CASSQDARIINSPLHF
many | NA | TRBJ2-3 | 15 | TRBV7-2 | TGTGCCAGCAGCTTAGCAGCTACTAGCACAGATACGCAGTATTTT | CASSLAATSTDTQYF
many | NA | TRBJ2-1 | 14 | TRBV12-3/TRBV12-4 | TGTGCCAGCAGTTTAGCTGGGCTCCACAATGAGCAGTTCTTC | CASSLAGLHNEQFF
many | TRBD2 | TRBJ2-1 | 13 | TRBV20-1 | TGCAGTGCTAGGCGGGAGGTTTACAATGAGCAGTTCTTC | CSARREVYNEQFF
many | NA | TRBJ1-1 | 15 | TRBV6-1 | TGTGCCAGCAGTAACACCGGACGGAAGAACACTGAAGCTTTCTTT | CASSNTGRKNTEAFF
once | NA | TRBJ2-4 | 13 | TRBV19 | TGTGCCAGTAGTATAGGGCCGAAAAACATTCAGTACTTC | CASSIGPKNIQYF
few | NA | TRBJ1-5 | 13 | TRBV27 | TGTGCCAGCAGTTTATCCGGTTATCAGCCCCAGCATTTT | CASSLSGYQPQHF
many | TRBD2 | TRBJ2-2 | 20 | TRBV7-9 | TGTGCCAGCAGCTTAAGAAAGAGGAGGACTAGCGAGACGAACACCGGGGAGCTGTTTTTT | CASSLRKRRTSETNTGELFF
NA | TRBD2 | TRBJ2-6 | 18 | TRBV7-6 | TGTGCCAGCAGCCTACTAGCGGGAGGATACTCTGGGGCCAACGTCCTGACTTTC | CASSLLAGGYSGANVLTF
few | NA | TRBJ1-4 | 14 | TRBV6-2/TRBV6-3 | TGTGCCAGCAGACGGCCTGGGGGGAGCGAAAAACTGTTTTTT | CASRRPGGSEKLFF
many | NA | TRBJ1-5 | 14 | TRBV6-1 | TGTGCCAGCAGTGAAGGGACAGCCAATCAGCCCCAGCATTTT | CASSEGTANQPQHF
NA | TRBD2 | TRBJ2-1 | 17 | TRBV7-2 | TGTGCCAGCAGCTTATGGGCGGGGGGCTTAACCTACAATGAGCAGTTCTTC | CASSLWAGGLTYNEQFF
few | TRBD2 | TRBJ2-2 | 15 | TRBV7-6 | TGTGCCAGCAGCATCACTAGCGGGAGTCACGGGGAGCTGTTTTTT | CASSITSGSHGELFF
many | TRBD2 | TRBJ2-1 | 16 | TRBV24-1 | TGTGCCACCAGTGATTTGGCTAGCGGGAGCTACAATGAGCAGTTCTTC | CATSDLASGSYNEQFF
many | TRBD2 | TRBJ2-1 | 19 | TRBV5-1 | TGCGCCAGCAGCTTGGCGGGACTAGCGGGACCCCGGTTGGGCAATGAGCAGTTCTTC | CASSLAGLAGPRLGNEQFF
few | NA | TRBJ2-1 | 15 | TRBV9 | TGTGCCAGCAGCGTAGGGTCTCTAGCCGAGAATGAGCAGTTCTTC | CASSVGSLAENEQFF